These 25 T cell receptor beta chains were all obtained from the same sample, sequenced in a study of T-cell reconstitution after alpha-beta-depleted transplantation in children. Preparation of the TCRbeta library used unique molecular identifiers. TCRdb analysed the PCR reads with MiXCR anew, one entry per CDR3 protein. The sample shows a few hundred thousand distinct CDR3 sequences, 25% to 30% of them seen only once. The source was PBMCs, collected before TCRalphabeta/CD19-depleted stem cell transplant. Source of these receptors: a boy under two years old with Wiskott-Aldrich syndrome, due to receive a stem cell transplant.

The DNA for the CDR3 is TGCAGTGCTAAGGGGACTTACGGTTCGCCCCTCCACTTT. This sequence encodes CSAKGTYGSPLHF. The chain links TRBV20-1 to TRBJ1-6; D perhaps matches TRBD1 (5 bases). The CDR3 contains 13 residues. Germline lookup yields CDR1 DFQATT and CDR2 SNEGSKA (reference sequence). V was shortened by 4 bases and J by 13 bases, with 17 bases between the two germline ends.

This chain joins TRBV7-9 and TRBJ1-4; tentatively, D is TRBD1 (6 bases). Germline-derived CDR1 and CDR2 are SEHNR and FQNEAQ (reference sequence). The CDR3 is made up of 13 amino acids. The ends were cut back, 6 bases at V and 8 bases at J, with 13 bases in the middle. The CDR3, as DNA: TGTGCCAGCAGGCAAACCGGGGGCGAAAAACTGTTTTTT. It codes for CASRQTGGEKLFF.

The chain employs TRBV5-1 and TRBJ2-7; D not resolved. The CDR3 totals 16 residues. Germline CDR1 and CDR2: SGHRS and YFSETQ. V was trimmed by 0 bases and J by 1 base, leaving 14 bases between them. The CDR3 DNA follows: TGCGCCAGCAGCTTGGCCACCGGCTTCCCATCCTACGAGCAGTACTTC. This translates into CASSLATGFPSYEQYF. Supplemented by reference TRBV5-1 and TRBJ2-7, the full variable domain reads KAGVTQTPRYLIKTRGQQVTLSCSPISGHRSVSWYQQTPGQGLQFLFEYFSETQRNKGNFPGRFSGRQFSNSRSEMNVSTLELGDSALYLCASSLATGFPSYEQYFGPGTRLTVT.

The chain couples TRBV12-3 or TRBV12-4 to TRBJ2-1; 10 bases are a match to TRBD2. The CDR3 is 15 residues long. J lost 8 bases, V lost 5 bases, and 9 bases had no gene match. The CDR3 loop reads CASSKAGGLFDEQFF. CDR3 nucleotides: TGTGCCAGCAGTAAAGCGGGAGGGCTGTTCGATGAGCAGTTCTTC.

The chain uses TRBV29-1 and TRBJ2-3; 14 bases map to TRBD2. This CDR3 comprises 14 residues. Germline trimming cut 7 bases from V and 3 bases from J; bases unmatched to any gene: 3. Per germline, CDR1 SQVTM and CDR2 ANQGSEA. The CDR3 nucleotides are TGCAGCGGAGGGACTAGCGGGAGAACAGATACGCAGTATTTT. Translation gives CSGGTSGRTDTQYF.

The chain combines TRBV7-9 with TRBJ2-1, with D possibly being TRBD1 (5 bases). The CDR3 covers 16 residues. Per germline, CDR1 SEHNR and CDR2 FQNEAQ (reference sequence). Deletions cut 0 bases from V and 1 base from J, with 10 bases between. Here the CDR3 reads CASSLATGESYNEQFF. The CDR3 DNA is TGTGCCAGCAGCTTAGCTACAGGAGAGTCCTACAATGAGCAGTTCTTC.

In this sample, this clonotype turned up a few times. The rearrangement links TRBV6-1 to TRBJ2-5, with 7 bases aligning to TRBD2. The CDR3 runs 13 residues. Looked up from germline, CDR1 is MNHNS and CDR2 is SASEGT. The trim removed 11 bases at V and 3 bases at J, leaving 9 bases unmatched. Written as DNA, the CDR3 is TGTGCCTCCAGCGGGGTCCGGAAAGAGACCCAGTACTTC. Translated: CASSGVRKETQYF.

This clonotype was counted many times. The chain couples TRBV10-3 to TRBJ2-2; no clear D gene. V was clipped by 4 bases and J by 3 bases, with 12 bases between them. This CDR3 comprises 15 residues. Germline V gene sequence: CDR1 ENHRY, CDR2 SYGVKD. DNA of the CDR3: TGTGCCATCAGTGTGGAGTACGGACACACCGGGGAGCTGTTTTTT. It yields the protein CAISVEYGHTGELFF.

The chain carries TRBV29-1 and TRBJ2-2; D is undetermined. Germline values: CDR1 SQVTM, CDR2 ANQGSEA. Trimming pared 3 bases from V and 0 bases from J, leaving 8 bases between. The CDR3 totals 14 residues. This CDR3 is CSVDRGSNTGELFF. The CDR3 region has the DNA TGCAGCGTTGATCGAGGATCGAACACCGGGGAGCTGTTTTTT.

The genes are TRBV20-1 and TRBJ1-3; D not resolved. The germline V gene encodes CDR1 DFQATT and CDR2 SNEGSKA (reference sequence). Trimming removed 5 bases from V and 2 bases from J, with 10 bases in between. The CDR3 sequence is 13 residues long. The CDR3 loop reads CSASRTAGNTIYF. CDR3 sequence (DNA): TGCAGTGCTTCTAGGACTGCTGGAAACACCATATATTTT.

This sequence joins TRBV5-5 and TRBJ2-2, with D possibly called TRBD1 or TRBD2 (5 bases each). Germline V gives CDR1 SGHKS, CDR2 YYEKEE (reference sequence). The CDR3 sequence is 14 residues long. V was trimmed by 4 bases and J by 1 base, leaving 8 bases between them. CDR3 DNA sequence: TGTGCCAGCAGCCGGGGCCGGAACACCGGGGAGCTGTTTTTT. Translating gives CASSRGRNTGELFF.

In this sample, this clonotype turned up a few times. CDR3 sequence reads: CASSIIGSDEQYF. Written as DNA, the CDR3 is TGTGCCAGTAGTATAATAGGGAGTGACGAGCAGTACTTC. The chain is built from TRBV19 and TRBJ2-7; TRBD2 is a possible D gene (5 bases). V was shortened by 2 bases and J by 5 bases, with 10 bases between the two germline ends. The CDR3 spans 13 residues. Germline V lookup: CDR1 LNHDA, CDR2 SQIVND (reference sequence).

This clonotype was detected a few times. The chain carries TRBV12-3 or TRBV12-4 and TRBJ2-1; TRBD2 matches 7 bases. With V trimmed by 6 bases and J by 7 bases, 9 bases remained unmatched. The CDR3 sequence is 14 residues long. CDR3 in amino acids: CASSAKSSGNEQFF. Here the CDR3 DNA reads TGTGCCAGCAGCGCCAAAAGTAGCGGGAATGAGCAGTTCTTC.

This sequence joins TRBV20-1 and TRBJ2-5; D is unresolved. V lost 0 bases to trimming and J lost 7 bases, with 12 bases between them. The CDR3 runs to 13 residues. Germline CDR1 and CDR2: DFQATT and SNEGSKA (reference sequence). CDR3 in DNA: TGCAGTGCTAGAGAATCCCCCCTAGGGACCCAGTACTTC. This encodes CSARESPLGTQYF.

This chain links TRBV6-5 with TRBJ2-1; TRBD1 is a possible D gene (6 bases). The V end lost 2 bases, the J end lost 2 bases, and 10 bases lay between the germline ends. Looked up from germline, CDR1 is MNHEY and CDR2 is SVGAGI. The CDR3 is 15 amino acids. In DNA, the CDR3 is TGTGCCAGCAGTTACGGCGCAGGGGCCTACAATGAGCAGTTCTTC. Residues: CASSYGAGAYNEQFF.

The chain employs TRBV5-6 and TRBJ2-3; D unresolved. Trimming removed 0 bases from V and 2 bases from J, with 19 bases in between. Germline V lookup: CDR1 SGHDT, CDR2 YYEEEE. CDR3 length equals 18 residues. The CDR3, as DNA: TGTGCCAGCAGCTTGGGGGGTCGGTGGGCTCGGCCCACAGATACGCAGTATTTT. Amino acids: CASSLGGRWARPTDTQYF.

The genes are TRBV7-2 and TRBJ2-1, with D possibly being TRBD2 (7 bases). There are 15 residues in the CDR3. The V and J ends lost 5 bases and 4 bases respectively, with 15 bases between them. The germline V gene has CDR1 SGHTA and CDR2 FQGNSA. This CDR3 reads CASSVRTRGYNEQFF. The DNA for the CDR3 is TGTGCCAGCAGCGTCCGGACTAGGGGGTACAATGAGCAGTTCTTC.

The chain recombines TRBV7-3 with TRBJ1-1, with a tentative D call TRBD1 (5 bases). The germline V gene encodes CDR1 SGHTA and CDR2 FQGTGA. The V end lost 3 bases, the J end lost 8 bases, and 13 bases lay between the germline ends. CDR3 length: 13 residues. This chain's CDR3 is CASSLGPQREAFF. DNA of the CDR3: TGTGCCAGCAGCTTGGGACCCCAGCGGGAAGCTTTCTTT.

V usage is TRBV20-1 and J usage is TRBJ2-5; 14 nucleotides align to TRBD2. The ends lost 3 bases at V and 2 bases at J; junction bases unmatched: 2. The germline V gene has CDR1 DFQATT and CDR2 SNEGSKA (reference sequence). This CDR3 contains 15 residues. Here the CDR3 reads CSASGLAGGQETQYF. In DNA form, the CDR3 reads TGCAGTGCTAGTGGACTAGCGGGGGGACAAGAGACCCAGTACTTC.

The rearrangement links TRBV6-1 to TRBJ2-7, with D possibly being TRBD1 (7 bases). Germline loops: CDR1 MNHNS, CDR2 SASEGT. The V end lost 10 bases, the J end lost 2 bases, and 15 bases lay between the germline ends. The CDR3 spans 13 residues. CDR3 coding DNA: TGTGCCACCCTAGACAGGGAGGCCTACGAGCAGTACTTC. Translation gives CATLDREAYEQYF.

CDR3 DNA sequence: TGTGCCAGCAGCGTAGGGTGGGAGAGATTCCACGAGCAGTACTTC. Protein sequence: CASSVGWERFHEQYF. This rearrangement joins TRBV9 to TRBJ2-7; tentatively, D is TRBD2 (5 bases). Germline CDR1 is SGDLS and CDR2 is YYNGEE. The CDR3 length is 15 residues. V dropped 0 bases and J dropped 5 bases, with 15 bases sitting between them.

This clonotype showed up just a few times. This sequence joins TRBV27 and TRBJ2-6; no firm D call. The CDR3 is 15 residues long. Trimming left V 6 bases short and J 1 base short, with 10 bases between. Germline V CDR1 and CDR2: MNHEY, SMNVEV (reference sequence). CDR3 protein: CASRGTQSGANVLTF. The DNA for the CDR3 is TGTGCCAGCAGGGGTACCCAATCTGGGGCCAACGTCCTGACTTTC.

The chain recombines TRBV20-1 with TRBJ2-7; 7 nucleotides align to TRBD1. Germline assignment: CDR1 DFQATT and CDR2 SNEGSKA (reference sequence). V dropped 5 bases and J dropped 5; count of bases not matched to a gene: 12. The CDR3 sequence is 14 residues long. CDR3 protein: CSASWNRGPNEQYF. CDR3 nucleotides: TGCAGTGCTTCCTGGAACAGGGGCCCCAACGAGCAGTACTTC.

As regards this clonotype: Sequence at one end of the junction differs from germline and may be a read error. The chain recombines TRBV5-1 with TRBJ1-4; D call uncertain. Germline V gene data show CDR1 as SGHRS and CDR2 as YFSETQ. The CDR3 loop spans 14 amino acids. The CDR3 bases are TGCGCTAGCAGCCCCGGACCGACTAATGAAAAACTGTTTTTT. It yields the protein CASSPGPTNEKLFF.

V is TRBV20-1 and J is TRBJ2-2, with 7 bases fitting TRBD2. This CDR3 contains 15 residues. The trim removed 0 bases at V and 3 bases at J, leaving 4 bases unmatched. Germline V lookup: CDR1 DFQATT, CDR2 SNEGSKA (reference sequence). The CDR3 protein is CSARDYRGDTGELFF. CDR3 bases: TGCAGTGCTAGAGATTATCGGGGGGACACCGGGGAGCTGTTTTTT.